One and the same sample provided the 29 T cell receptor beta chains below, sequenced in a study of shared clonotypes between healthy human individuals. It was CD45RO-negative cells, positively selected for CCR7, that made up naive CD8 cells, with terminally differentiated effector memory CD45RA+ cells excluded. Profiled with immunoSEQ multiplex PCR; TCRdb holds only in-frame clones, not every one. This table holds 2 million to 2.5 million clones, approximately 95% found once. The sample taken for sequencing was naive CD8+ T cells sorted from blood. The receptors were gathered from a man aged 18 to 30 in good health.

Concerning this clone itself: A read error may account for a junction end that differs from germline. The CDR3, as DNA: TGTGCTAGCAGCCTCCTAGCGGGAGACGAGACCCAGTACTTC. This codes for CASSLLAGDETQYF. This rearrangement joins TRBV7-7 to TRBJ2-5; 10 bases agree with TRBD2. The germline V gene encodes CDR1 SSHAT and CDR2 FNYEAQ (reference sequence). The CDR3 loop spans 14 amino acids.

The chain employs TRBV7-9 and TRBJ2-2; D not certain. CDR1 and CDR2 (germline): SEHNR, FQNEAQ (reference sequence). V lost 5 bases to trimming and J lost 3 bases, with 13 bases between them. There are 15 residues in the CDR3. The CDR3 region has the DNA TGTGCCAGCAGCCCTAAATTGAGTTACACCGGGGAGCTGTTTTTT. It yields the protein CASSPKLSYTGELFF.

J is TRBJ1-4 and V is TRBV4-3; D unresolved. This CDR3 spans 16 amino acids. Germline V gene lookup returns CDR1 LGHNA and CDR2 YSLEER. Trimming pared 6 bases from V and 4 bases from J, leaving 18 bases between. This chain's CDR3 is CASSPDPRVNNEKLFF. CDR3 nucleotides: TGCGCCAGCAGTCCCGACCCACGAGTCAATAATGAAAAACTGTTTTTT.

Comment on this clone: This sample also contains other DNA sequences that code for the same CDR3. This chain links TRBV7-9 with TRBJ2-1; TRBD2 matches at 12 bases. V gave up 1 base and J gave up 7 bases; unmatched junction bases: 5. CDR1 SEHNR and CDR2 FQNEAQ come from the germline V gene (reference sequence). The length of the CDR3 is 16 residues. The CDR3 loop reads CASSLVGLAGGNEQFF. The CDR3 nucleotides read TGTGCCAGCAGCTTAGTCGGGCTAGCGGGAGGGAATGAGCAGTTCTTC.

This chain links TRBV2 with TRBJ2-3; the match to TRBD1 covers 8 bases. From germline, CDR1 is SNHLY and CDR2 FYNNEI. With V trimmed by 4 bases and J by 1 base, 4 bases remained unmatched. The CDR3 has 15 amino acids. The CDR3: CASSGVTGGTDTQYF. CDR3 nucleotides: TGTGCCAGCAGTGGTGTGACAGGGGGCACAGATACGCAGTATTTT.

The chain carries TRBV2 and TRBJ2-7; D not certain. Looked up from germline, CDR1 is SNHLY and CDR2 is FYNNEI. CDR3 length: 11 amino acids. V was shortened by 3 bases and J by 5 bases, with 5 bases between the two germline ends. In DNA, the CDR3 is TGTGCCAGCAGTGATGAGAACGAGCAGTACTTC. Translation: CASSDENEQYF.

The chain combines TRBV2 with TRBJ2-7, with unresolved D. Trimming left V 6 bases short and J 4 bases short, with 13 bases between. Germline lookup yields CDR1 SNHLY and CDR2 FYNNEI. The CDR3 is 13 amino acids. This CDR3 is CASSDPSPYEQYF. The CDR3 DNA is TGTGCCAGCAGCGACCCCAGCCCGTACGAGCAGTACTTC.

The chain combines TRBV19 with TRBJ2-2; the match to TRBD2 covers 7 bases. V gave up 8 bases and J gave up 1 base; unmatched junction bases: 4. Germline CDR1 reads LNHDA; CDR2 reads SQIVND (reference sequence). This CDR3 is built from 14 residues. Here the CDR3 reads CASLSGENTGELFF. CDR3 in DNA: TGTGCCAGTTTAAGCGGGGAGAACACCGGGGAGCTGTTTTTT.

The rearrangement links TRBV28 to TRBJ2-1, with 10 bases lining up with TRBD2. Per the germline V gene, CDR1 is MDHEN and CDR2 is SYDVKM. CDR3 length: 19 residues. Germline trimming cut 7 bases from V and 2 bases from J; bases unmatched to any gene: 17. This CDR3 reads CASTHVGTSEIPTYNEQFF. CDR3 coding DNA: TGTGCCAGCACTCACGTAGGGACTAGCGAAATACCTACCTACAATGAGCAGTTCTTC.

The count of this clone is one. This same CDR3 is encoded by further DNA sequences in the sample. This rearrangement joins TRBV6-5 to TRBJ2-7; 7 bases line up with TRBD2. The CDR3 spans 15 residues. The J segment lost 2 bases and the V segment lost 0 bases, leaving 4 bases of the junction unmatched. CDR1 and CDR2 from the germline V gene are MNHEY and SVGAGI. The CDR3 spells CASSYSASGAYEQYF. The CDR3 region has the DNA TGTGCCAGCAGTTACTCAGCTAGCGGAGCCTACGAGCAGTACTTC.

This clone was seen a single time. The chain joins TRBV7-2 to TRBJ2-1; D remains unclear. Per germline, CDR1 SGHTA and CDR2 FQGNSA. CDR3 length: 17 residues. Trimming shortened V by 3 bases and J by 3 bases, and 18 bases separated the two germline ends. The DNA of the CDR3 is TGTGCCAGCAGCTTGGAACGGATGCGAACCAGCTACAATGAGCAGTTCTTC. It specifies CASSLERMRTSYNEQFF. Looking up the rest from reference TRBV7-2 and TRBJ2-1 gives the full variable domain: GAGVSQSPSNKVTEKGKDVELRCDPISGHTALYWYRQSLGQGLEFLIYFQGNSAPDKSGLPSDRFSAERTGGSVSTLTIQRTQQEDSAVYLCASSLERMRTSYNEQFFGPGTRLTVL.

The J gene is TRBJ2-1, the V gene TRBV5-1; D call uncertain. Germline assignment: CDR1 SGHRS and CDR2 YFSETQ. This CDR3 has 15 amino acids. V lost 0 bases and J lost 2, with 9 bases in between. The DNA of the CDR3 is TGCGCCAGCAGCTTGGCAAGGGTCACCTACAATGAGCAGTTCTTC. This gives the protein CASSLARVTYNEQFF.

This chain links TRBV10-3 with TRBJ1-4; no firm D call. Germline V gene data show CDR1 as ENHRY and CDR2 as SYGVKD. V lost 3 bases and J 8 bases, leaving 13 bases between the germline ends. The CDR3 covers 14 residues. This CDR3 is CAISESSPREKLFF. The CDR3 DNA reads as TGTGCCATCAGTGAATCATCCCCCCGGGAAAAACTGTTTTTT.

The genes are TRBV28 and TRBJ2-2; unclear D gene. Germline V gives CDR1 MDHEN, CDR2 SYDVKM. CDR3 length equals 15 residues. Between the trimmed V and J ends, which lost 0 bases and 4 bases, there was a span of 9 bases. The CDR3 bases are TGTGCCAGCAGTTTATGGATGGAACCCACCGGGGAGCTGTTTTTT. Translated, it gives CASSLWMEPTGELFF.

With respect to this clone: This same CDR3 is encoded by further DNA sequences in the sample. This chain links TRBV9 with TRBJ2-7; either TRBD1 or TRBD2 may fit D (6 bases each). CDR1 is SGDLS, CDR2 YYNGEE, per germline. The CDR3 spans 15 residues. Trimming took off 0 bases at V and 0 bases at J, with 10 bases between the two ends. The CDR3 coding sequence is TGTGCCAGCAGCGTAGTTGGAGGGGGCTCCTACGAGCAGTACTTC. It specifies CASSVVGGGSYEQYF.

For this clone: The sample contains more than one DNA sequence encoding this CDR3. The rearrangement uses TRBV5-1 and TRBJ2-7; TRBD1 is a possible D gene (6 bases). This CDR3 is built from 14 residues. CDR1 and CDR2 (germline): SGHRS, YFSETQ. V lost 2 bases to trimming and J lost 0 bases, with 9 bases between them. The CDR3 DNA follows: TGCGCCAGCAGCTTAGGGACATTCTCCTACGAGCAGTACTTC. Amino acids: CASSLGTFSYEQYF.

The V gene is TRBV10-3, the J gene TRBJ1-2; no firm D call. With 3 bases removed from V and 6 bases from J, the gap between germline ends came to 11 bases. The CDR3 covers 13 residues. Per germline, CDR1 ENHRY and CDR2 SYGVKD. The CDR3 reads CAISERTGDGYTF. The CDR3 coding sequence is TGTGCCATCAGTGAAAGGACCGGAGATGGCTACACCTTC.

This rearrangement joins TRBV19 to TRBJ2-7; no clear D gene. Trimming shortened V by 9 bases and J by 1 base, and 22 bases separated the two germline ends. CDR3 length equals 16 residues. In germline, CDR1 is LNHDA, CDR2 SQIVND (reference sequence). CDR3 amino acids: CASPNHRAMGSYEQYF. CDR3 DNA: TGTGCCAGCCCAAATCACCGGGCAATGGGGTCCTACGAGCAGTACTTC.

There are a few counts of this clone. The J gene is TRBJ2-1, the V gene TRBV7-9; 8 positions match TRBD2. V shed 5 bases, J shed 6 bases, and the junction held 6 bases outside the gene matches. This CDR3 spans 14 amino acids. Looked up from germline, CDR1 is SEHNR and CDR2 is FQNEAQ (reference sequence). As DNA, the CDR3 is TGTGCCAGCAGCCGTTATACTAGCGGCAATGAGCAGTTCTTC. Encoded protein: CASSRYTSGNEQFF.

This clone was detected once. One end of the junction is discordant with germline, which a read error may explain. The CDR3 DNA follows: TGTGCTAGCAGCCTGGACAGTAACTCTGGAAACACCATATATTTT. Translating gives CASSLDSNSGNTIYF. The J gene is TRBJ1-3, the V gene TRBV7-7, with D perhaps TRBD1 (6 bases). The CDR3 has 15 amino acids. Germline CDR1 reads SSHAT; CDR2 reads FNYEAQ (reference sequence).

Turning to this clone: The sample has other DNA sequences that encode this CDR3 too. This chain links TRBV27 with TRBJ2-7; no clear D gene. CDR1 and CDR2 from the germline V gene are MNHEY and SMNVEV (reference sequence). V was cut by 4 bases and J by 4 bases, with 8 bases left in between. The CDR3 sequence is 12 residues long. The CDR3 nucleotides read TGTGCCAGCAGTTCGGGTCCGTACGAGCAGTACTTC. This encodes CASSSGPYEQYF.

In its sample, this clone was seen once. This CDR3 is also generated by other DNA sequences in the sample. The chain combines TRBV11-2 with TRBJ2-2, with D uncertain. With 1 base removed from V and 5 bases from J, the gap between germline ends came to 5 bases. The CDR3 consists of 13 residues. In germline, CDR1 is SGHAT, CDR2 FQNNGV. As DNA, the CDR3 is TGTGCCAGCAGCTTAGGGGCGACCGGGGAGCTGTTTTTT. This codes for CASSLGATGELFF.

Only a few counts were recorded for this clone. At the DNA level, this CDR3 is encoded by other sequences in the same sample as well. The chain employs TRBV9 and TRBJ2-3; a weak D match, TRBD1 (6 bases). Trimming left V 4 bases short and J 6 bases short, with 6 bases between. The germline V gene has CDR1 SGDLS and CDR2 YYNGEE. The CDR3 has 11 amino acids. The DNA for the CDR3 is TGTGCCAGCAGCCAGGGGGATACGCAGTATTTT. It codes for CASSQGDTQYF.

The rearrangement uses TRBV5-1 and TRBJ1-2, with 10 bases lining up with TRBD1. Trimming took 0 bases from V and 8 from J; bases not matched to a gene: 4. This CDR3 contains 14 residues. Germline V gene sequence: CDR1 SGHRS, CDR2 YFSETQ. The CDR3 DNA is TGCGCCAGCAGCTTGGCGACAGGGGGCGCGGGCTACACCTTC. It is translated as CASSLATGGAGYTF.

CDR3 loop: CASSIEGAARNEQFF. CDR3 nucleotide sequence: TGTGCCAGTAGTATTGAGGGAGCCGCGCGTAATGAGCAGTTCTTC. The chain has TRBV19 and TRBJ2-1; perhaps TRBD2 as D (5 bases). Germline loops: CDR1 LNHDA, CDR2 SQIVND (reference sequence). This CDR3 is built from 15 residues. V was cut by 3 bases and J by 7 bases, with 16 bases left in between.

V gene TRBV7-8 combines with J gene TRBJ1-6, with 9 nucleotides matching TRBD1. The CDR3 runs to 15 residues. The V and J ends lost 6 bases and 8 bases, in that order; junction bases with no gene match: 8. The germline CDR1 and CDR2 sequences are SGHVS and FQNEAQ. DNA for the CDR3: TGTGCCAGCAGTCTAGGGGGGACAGGGTATTCACCCCTCCACTTT. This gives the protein CASSLGGTGYSPLHF.

CDR3 region: CASSTAGPGQLNTEAFF. The CDR3 region has the DNA TGTGCCAGCAGCACAGCTGGCCCGGGACAGCTGAACACTGAAGCTTTCTTT. The rearrangement joins TRBV7-2 to TRBJ1-1, with 7 bases fitting TRBD1. V gave up 5 bases and J gave up 0 bases; unmatched junction bases: 12. This CDR3 has 17 amino acids. Germline CDR1 and CDR2: SGHTA and FQGNSA.

The CDR3 protein is CAWRGAWDYGYTF. CDR3 in DNA: TGTGCCTGGAGGGGGGCTTGGGACTATGGCTACACCTTC. The chain joins TRBV30 to TRBJ1-2; TRBD1 is a possible D gene (6 bases). Germline CDR1 reads GTSNPN; CDR2 reads SVGIG (reference sequence). CDR3 length: 13 amino acids. V was clipped by 3 bases and J by 3 bases, with 11 bases between them. The variable domain in full, with the rest retrieved from reference TRBV30 and TRBJ1-2, is SQTIHQWPATLVQPVGSPLSLECTVEGTSNPNLYWYRQAAGRGLQLLFYSVGIGQISSEVPQNLSASRPQDRQFILSSKKLLLSDSGFYLCAWRGAWDYGYTFGSGTRLTVV.

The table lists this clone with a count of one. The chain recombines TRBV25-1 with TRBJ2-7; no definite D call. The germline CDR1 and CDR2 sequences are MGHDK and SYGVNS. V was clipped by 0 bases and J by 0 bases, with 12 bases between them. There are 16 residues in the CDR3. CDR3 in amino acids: CASSEYDTLYSYEQYF. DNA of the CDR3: TGTGCCAGCAGTGAATACGACACTCTGTACTCCTACGAGCAGTACTTC.